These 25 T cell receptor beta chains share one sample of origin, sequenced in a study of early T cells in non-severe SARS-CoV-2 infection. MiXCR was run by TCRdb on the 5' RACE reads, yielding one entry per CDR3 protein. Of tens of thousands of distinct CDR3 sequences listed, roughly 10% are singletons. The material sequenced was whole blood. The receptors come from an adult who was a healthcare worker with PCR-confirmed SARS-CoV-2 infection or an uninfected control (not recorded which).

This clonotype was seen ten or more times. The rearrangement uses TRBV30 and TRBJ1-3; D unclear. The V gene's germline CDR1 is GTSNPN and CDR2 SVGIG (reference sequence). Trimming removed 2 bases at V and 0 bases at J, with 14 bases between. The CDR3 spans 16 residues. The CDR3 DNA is TGTGCCTGGAGTTATCTGACATCCCTCTCTGGAAACACCATATATTTT. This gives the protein CAWSYLTSLSGNTIYF.

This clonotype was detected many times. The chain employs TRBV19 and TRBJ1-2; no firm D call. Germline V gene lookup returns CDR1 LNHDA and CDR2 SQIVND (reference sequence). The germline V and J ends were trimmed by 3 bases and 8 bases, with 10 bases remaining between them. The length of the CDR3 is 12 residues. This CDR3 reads CASSIRPRGYTF. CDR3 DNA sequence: TGTGCCAGTAGTATCAGGCCGCGCGGCTACACCTTC.

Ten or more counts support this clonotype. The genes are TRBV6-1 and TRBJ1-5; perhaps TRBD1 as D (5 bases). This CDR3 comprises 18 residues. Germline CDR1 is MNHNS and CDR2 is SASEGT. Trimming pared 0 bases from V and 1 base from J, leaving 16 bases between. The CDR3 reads CASSEAYGGMLSNQPQHF. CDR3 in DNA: TGTGCCAGCAGTGAAGCATACGGGGGAATGCTAAGCAATCAGCCCCAGCATTTT.

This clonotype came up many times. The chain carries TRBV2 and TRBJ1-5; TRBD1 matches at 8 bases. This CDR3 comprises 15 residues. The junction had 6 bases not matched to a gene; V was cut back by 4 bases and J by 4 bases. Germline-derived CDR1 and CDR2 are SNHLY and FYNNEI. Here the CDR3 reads CASSVLQGANQPQHF. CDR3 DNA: TGTGCCAGCAGTGTCTTGCAGGGGGCAAATCAGCCCCAGCATTTT. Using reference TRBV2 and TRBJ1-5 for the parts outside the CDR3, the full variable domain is EPEVTQTPSHQVTQMGQEVILRCVPISNHLYFYWYRQILGQKVEFLVSFYNNEISEKSEIFDDQFSVERPDGSNFTLKIRSTKLEDSAMYFCASSVLQGANQPQHFGDGTRLSIL.

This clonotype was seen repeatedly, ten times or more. The CDR3 DNA follows: TGTGCCAGCAGCTTAACGAGAGGGGGGTCCAGCGGTAGCACAGATACGCAGTATTTT. It codes for CASSLTRGGSSGSTDTQYF. The chain recombines TRBV7-3 with TRBJ2-3, with D tentatively TRBD1 or TRBD2 (6 bases each). CDR1 and CDR2 (germline): SGHTA, FQGTGA. The CDR3 consists of 19 residues. Trimming left V 0 bases short and J 0 bases short, with 19 bases between.

The CDR3 protein is CASRIGQAHGYTF. CDR3 DNA sequence: TGTGCCAGTAGGATCGGACAGGCCCATGGCTACACCTTC. The chain couples TRBV19 to TRBJ1-2, with 7 bases matching TRBD1. The CDR3 has 13 amino acids. After removal of 6 bases from V and 6 bases from J, the junction contained 7 bases not matched to a gene. Germline-derived CDR1 and CDR2 are LNHDA and SQIVND (reference sequence).

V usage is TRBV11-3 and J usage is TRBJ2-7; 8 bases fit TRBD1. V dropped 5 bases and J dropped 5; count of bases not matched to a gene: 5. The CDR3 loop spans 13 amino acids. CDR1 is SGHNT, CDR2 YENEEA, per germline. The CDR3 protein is CASSADRDDEQYF. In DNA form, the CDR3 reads TGTGCCAGCAGCGCGGACAGGGACGACGAGCAGTACTTC.

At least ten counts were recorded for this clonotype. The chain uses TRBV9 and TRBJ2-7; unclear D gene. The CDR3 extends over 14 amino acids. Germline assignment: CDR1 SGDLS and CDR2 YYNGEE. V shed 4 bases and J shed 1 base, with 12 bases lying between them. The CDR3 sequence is CASSPLTESYEQYF. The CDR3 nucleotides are TGTGCCAGCAGCCCATTGACGGAGTCCTACGAGCAGTACTTC.

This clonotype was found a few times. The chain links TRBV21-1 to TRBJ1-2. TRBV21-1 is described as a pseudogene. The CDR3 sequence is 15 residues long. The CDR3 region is CASSKQWWQNYGYTF. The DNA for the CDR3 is TGTGCCAGCAGCAAACAGTGGTGGCAGAACTATGGCTACACCTTC.

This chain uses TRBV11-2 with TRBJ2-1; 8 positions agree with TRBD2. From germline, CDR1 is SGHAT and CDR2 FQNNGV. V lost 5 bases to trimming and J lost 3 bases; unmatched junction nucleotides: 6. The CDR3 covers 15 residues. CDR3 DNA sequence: TGTGCCAGCAGCCTGGCGGGGGGAAACTACAATGAGCAGTTCTTC. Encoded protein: CASSLAGGNYNEQFF.

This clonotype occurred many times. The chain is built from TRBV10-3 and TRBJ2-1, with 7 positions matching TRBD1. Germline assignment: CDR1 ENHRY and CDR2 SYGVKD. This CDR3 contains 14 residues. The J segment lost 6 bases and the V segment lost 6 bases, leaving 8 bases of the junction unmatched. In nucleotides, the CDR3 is TGTGCCATCAGCTGGGACAGAGGGGTCAATGAGCAGTTCTTC. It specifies CAISWDRGVNEQFF.

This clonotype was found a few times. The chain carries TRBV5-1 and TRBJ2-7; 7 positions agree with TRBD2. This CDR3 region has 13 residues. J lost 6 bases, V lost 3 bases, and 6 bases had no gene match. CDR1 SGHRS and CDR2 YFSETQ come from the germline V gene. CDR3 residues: CASSWGTTAEQYF. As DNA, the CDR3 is TGCGCCAGCAGCTGGGGGACTACGGCCGAGCAGTACTTC.

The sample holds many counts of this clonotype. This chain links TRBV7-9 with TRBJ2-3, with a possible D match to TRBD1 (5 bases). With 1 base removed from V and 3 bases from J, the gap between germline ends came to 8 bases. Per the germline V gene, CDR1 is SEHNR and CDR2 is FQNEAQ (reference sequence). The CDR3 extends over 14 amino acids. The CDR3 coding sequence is TGTGCCAGCAGCTTAGGGCAGGGAACAGATACGCAGTATTTT. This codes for CASSLGQGTDTQYF.

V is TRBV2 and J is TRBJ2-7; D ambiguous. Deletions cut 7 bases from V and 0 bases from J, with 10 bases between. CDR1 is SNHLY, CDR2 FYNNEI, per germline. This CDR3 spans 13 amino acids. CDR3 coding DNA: TGTGCCAGCACGGCTAGGCACTCCTACGAGCAGTACTTC. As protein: CASTARHSYEQYF.

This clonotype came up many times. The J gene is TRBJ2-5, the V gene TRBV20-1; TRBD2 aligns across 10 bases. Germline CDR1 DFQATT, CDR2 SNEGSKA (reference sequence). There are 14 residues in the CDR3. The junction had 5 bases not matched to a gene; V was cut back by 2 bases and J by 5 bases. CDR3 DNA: TGCAGTGCTAGAAAGCGGGAGGGCCTCGAGACCCAGTACTTC. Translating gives CSARKREGLETQYF.

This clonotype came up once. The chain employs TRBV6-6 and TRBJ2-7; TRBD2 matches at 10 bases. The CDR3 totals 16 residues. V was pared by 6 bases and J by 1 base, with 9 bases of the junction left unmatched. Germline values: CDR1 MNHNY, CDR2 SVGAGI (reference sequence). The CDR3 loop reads CASRGPAGGRSYEQYF. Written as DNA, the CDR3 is TGTGCCAGCAGAGGACCAGCGGGAGGGCGGTCCTACGAGCAGTACTTC.

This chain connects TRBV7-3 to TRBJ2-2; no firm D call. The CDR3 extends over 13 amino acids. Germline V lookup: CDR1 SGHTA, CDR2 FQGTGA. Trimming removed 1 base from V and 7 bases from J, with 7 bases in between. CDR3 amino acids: CASSLNPRGELFF. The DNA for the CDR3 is TGTGCCAGCAGCTTAAACCCCCGCGGGGAGCTGTTTTTT. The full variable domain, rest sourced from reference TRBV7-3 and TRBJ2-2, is GAGVSQTPSNKVTEKGKYVELRCDPISGHTALYWYRQSLGQGPEFLIYFQGTGAADDSGLPNDRFFAVRPEGSVSTLKIQRTERGDSAVYLCASSLNPRGELFFGEGSRLTVL.

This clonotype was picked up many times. The CDR3 DNA reads as TGTGCCAGCAGTCAACGCAGGGAGATCGGTTATGGCTACACCTTC. Translating it yields CASSQRREIGYGYTF. The chain recombines TRBV7-9 with TRBJ1-2; maybe TRBD1 (5 bases). This CDR3 has 15 residues. V was shortened by 6 bases and J by 5 bases, with 19 bases between the two germline ends. Germline V gives CDR1 SEHNR, CDR2 FQNEAQ (reference sequence).

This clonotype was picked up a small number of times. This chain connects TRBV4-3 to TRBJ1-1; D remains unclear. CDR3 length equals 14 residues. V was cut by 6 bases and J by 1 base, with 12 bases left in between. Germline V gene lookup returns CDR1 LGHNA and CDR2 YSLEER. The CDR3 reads CASSKGLGNTEAFF. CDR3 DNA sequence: TGCGCCAGCAGTAAGGGTTTGGGGAACACTGAAGCTTTCTTT.

CDR3 sequence (DNA): TGCGCCAGCAGCTTGGCTAGCGGATTAGGGGATACGCAGTATTTT. This translates into CASSLASGLGDTQYF. This chain uses TRBV5-1 with TRBJ2-3; 7 nucleotides line up with TRBD2. V shed 0 bases, J shed 6 bases, and the junction held 7 bases outside the gene matches. CDR1 SGHRS and CDR2 YFSETQ come from the germline V gene. CDR3 size: 15 residues.

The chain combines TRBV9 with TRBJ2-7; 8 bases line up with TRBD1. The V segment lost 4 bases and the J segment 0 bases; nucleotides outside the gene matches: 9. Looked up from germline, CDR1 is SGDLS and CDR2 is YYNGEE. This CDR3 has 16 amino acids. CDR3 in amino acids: CASSRTGQGLSYEQYF. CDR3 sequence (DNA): TGTGCCAGCAGCCGCACAGGACAGGGCCTCTCCTACGAGCAGTACTTC. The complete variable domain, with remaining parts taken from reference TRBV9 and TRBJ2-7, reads DSGVTQTPKHLITATGQRVTLRCSPRSGDLSVYWYQQSLDQGLQFLIQYYNGEERAKGNILERFSAQQFPDLHSELNLSSLELGDSALYFCASSRTGQGLSYEQYFGPGTRLTVT.

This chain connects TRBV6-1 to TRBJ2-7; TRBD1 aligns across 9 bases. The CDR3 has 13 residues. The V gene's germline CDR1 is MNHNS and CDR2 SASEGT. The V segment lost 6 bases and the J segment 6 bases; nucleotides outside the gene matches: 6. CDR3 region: CASRWDRASEQYF. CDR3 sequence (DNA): TGTGCCAGCAGGTGGGACAGGGCTTCCGAGCAGTACTTC.

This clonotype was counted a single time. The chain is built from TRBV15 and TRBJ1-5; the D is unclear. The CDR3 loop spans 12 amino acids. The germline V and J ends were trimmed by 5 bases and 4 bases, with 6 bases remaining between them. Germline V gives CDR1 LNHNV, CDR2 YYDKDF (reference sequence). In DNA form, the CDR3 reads TGTGCCACCAGCCGTCAAAATCAGCCCCAGCATTTT. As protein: CATSRQNQPQHF.

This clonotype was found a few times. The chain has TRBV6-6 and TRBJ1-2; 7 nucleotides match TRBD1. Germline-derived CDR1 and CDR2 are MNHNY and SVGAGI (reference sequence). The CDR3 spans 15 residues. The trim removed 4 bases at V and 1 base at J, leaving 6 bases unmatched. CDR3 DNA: TGTGCCAGCAGTTGGACAGGCTCTTTTAACTATGGCTACACCTTC. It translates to CASSWTGSFNYGYTF.

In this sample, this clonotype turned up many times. CDR3 amino acids: CASSSDTRVDEQFF. CDR3 bases: TGTGCCAGCAGCTCGGATACCAGGGTGGATGAGCAGTTCTTC. The chain links TRBV7-3 to TRBJ2-1, with a weak D call TRBD1 (5 bases). Germline V gene lookup returns CDR1 SGHTA and CDR2 FQGTGA. V was shortened by 4 bases and J by 8 bases, with 15 bases between the two germline ends. The CDR3 extends over 14 amino acids.